The subject of this entry is one T cell receptor beta chain. At least ten counts were recorded for this clonotype. Its antigen remains unidentified. No base qualities exist here, and no much larger clone lies one base off it. The junction shows trimming of 6 bases on V and 4 bases on J, plus 10 bases between the germline ends. Via the germline V gene, CDR1 is SGHRS and CDR2 YFSETQ. The CDR3 numbers 12 residues from cysteine through phenylalanine. Here the CDR3 DNA is all that survives: 36 bases in frame from base 1. The data belong to a study of T cells in Graves' hyperthyroidism and ophthalmopathy (dated by TCRdb to between 2018 and 2021). Study-wide context: Peripheral blood was sampled at the time of initial diagnosis, prior to any treatment. According to the paper, TCR Vbeta CDR3 sequencing was carried out on 135 peripheral blood samples, which came from fewer than 50 ophthalmopathy, 70 to 80 hyperthyroidism and roughly 17 progressor patients. Following sampling, methimazole starting at 30 mg daily was given to hyperthyroidism patients, and high-dose intravenous methylprednisolone was given to ophthalmopathy patients. Thyroid tissue and blood T-cell repertoires from six Graves' hyperthyroidism patients were also compared in the study. To identify TCR V-J signatures that set the groups apart, the researchers used a discovery cohort of 100 patients, made up of under 45 with Graves' ophthalmopathy and 57 with stable Graves' hyperthyroidism. The roughly 100 discovery patients were randomly divided into training and test sets at a 7:3 ratio. Prospective prediction of ophthalmopathy was tested in an independent validation cohort of 18 hyperthyroidism patients and some 17 patients who later progressed to ophthalmopathy. Study-wide findings and limitations: In cross-validation, a model built on a 13 V-J signature told ophthalmopathy apart from stable hyperthyroidism with just under 90% sensitivity and around 83% specificity, and in testing the same model reached 80%/75%. No statistical method was used to fix the sample size in advance, and group allocation was not hidden from the investigators. In validation, the model predicted progression to ophthalmopathy with 55% to 71% sensitivity and about 72% specificity, a median of around 6.6 months before onset. Most expanded thyroid clonotypes (frequency above 0.001) were also detected in blood, a finding suggesting that blood repertoires may reflect thyroid immune responses.

The TCR beta CDR3 regions were amplified from RNA transcripts. A first-round RT-PCR of the TCR CDR3 used the HTBI primer set with the Qiagen OneStep RT-PCR kit. A second multiplex PCR round built the libraries, followed by size selection and purification. Libraries were sequenced paired-end with 100 bp reads on an Illumina HiSeq2000. The authors' analysis ran thus. Raw data were processed with SOAPnuke, discarding reads with adapters, uncalled bases, mean Phred below 15, or no exact constant-primer or identifier match. COPE v1.2.5 was used to merge high-quality paired reads, and clonotypes were defined as unique nucleotide sequences. MiTCR v1.1 was used to align clonotypes to the IMGT TRBV, TRBD and TRBJ reference segments. The analysis was restricted to V-J combinations with a frequency above 0.0001, which together covered 99.2% of the repertoires. A TCS score was defined as the ratio between F50 (clonal expansion) and ExV (chaos), using BLOSUM62-based TCRdist between CDR3 peptides within each V-J. Welch's t-statistics and random forest reduced just over 500 V-J features to about 12, which were used in a naive Bayes classifier (R e1071). The public sequencing data were trimmed at Q25 with fastp and processed into clonotypes with MiXCR by TCRdb, which kept only in-frame beta chains. Each entry merges the rows of one CDR3 protein and shows their most common DNA and genes. The V and J calls were not made by the authors but by TCRdb's processing. A total of approximately 410,000 distinct CDR3 sequences appear in this sample, approximately 15% of them only once. The ten top clones hold roughly 13% of the sample.

In the ophthalmopathy patients, disease was moderately to severely active, with a Clinical Activity Score of 3 or more, a NOSPECS grade of 4 or more, and a duration of less than 3 months. Exclusion was applied to patients with uncontrolled infections, other autoimmune diseases, pregnancy or lactation. Diagnoses were established on the basis of clinical symptoms, serum thyroxine and TRAb, thyroid ultrasound, and orbital computed tomography. PBMCs were separated from around 9.1 ml of fresh peripheral blood using Ficoll-Paque density gradient centrifugation. Total RNA was extracted with Trizol reagent, and quality was checked on an Agilent 2100 Bioanalyzer.

The TCR sequence derives from a man younger than 35 with Graves' ophthalmopathy. The chain links TRBV5-1 with TRBJ1-1; a weak D assignment points to TRBD1 (6 bases agree). Sequenced: blood. The CDR3 reads CASTQTGTEAFF. The DNA is TGCGCCAGCACACAGACAGGCACTGAAGCTTTCTTT.